The 4 T cell receptor beta chains below were found in one sample sequenced in a study of beta chain features in type 1 diabetes. Findings of the study overall: Among patients with Type 1 diabetes, TCRB CDR3s were moderately but significantly shorter in every one of the four CD4+ subsets.

For these TCRs, the target antigens are not known. The authors reverse transcribed all of the isolated RNA, so sequencing captured expressed TCRB transcripts. Libraries were prepared by immunoSEQ multiplex PCR; TCRdb keeps only in-frame clonotypes and omits some of them. The sample has 600,000 to 700,000 clones, roughly 12% seen once; the top ten hold approximately 0.11%. Input material: naive CD4+ T cells from blood. These receptors were taken from a man aged 25 to 40 with type 1 diabetes.

This clone has only a few counts. This chain joins TRBV6-1 and TRBJ2-7, with unresolved D. Per germline, CDR1 MNHNS and CDR2 SASEGT. The CDR3 sequence is 14 residues long. V was clipped by 7 bases and J by 5 bases, with 18 bases between them. CDR3 sequence: CASTREGSRNEQYF. CDR3 DNA: TGTGCCAGCACCCGAGAAGGTTCCAGAAACGAGCAGTACTTC.

The V and J genes are TRBV11-2 and TRBJ1-1; 9 bases match TRBD1. The CDR3 consists of 17 residues. CDR1 is SGHAT, CDR2 FQNNGV, per germline. Losses at the gene ends were 6 bases for V and 1 base for J; bases not matched to a gene: 12. CDR3 region: CASSSSRDREPNTEAFF. CDR3 DNA: TGTGCCAGCAGTTCATCTAGGGACAGGGAGCCGAACACTGAAGCTTTCTTT.

The CDR3 sequence: CASSLEGGGINEQFF. CDR3 in DNA: TGCGCCAGCAGCTTGGAGGGAGGAGGGATCAATGAGCAGTTCTTC. The chain carries TRBV5-1 and TRBJ2-1; D is perhaps TRBD2 (6 bases). The V end lost 0 bases, the J end lost 6 bases, and 13 bases lay between the germline ends. The CDR3 covers 15 residues. Germline CDR1 and CDR2: SGHRS and YFSETQ. The variable domain in full, completed from reference TRBV5-1 and TRBJ2-1, reads KAGVTQTPRYLIKTRGQQVTLSCSPISGHRSVSWYQQTPGQGLQFLFEYFSETQRNKGNFPGRFSGRQFSNSRSEMNVSTLELGDSALYLCASSLEGGGINEQFFGPGTRLTVL.

The gene calls are TRBV18 and TRBJ1-2; D gene unclear. V lost 3 bases and J lost 5, with 13 bases in between. The germline V gene has CDR1 KGHSH and CDR2 LQKENI. The CDR3 covers 14 residues. CDR3 sequence: CASSPVTDLYGYTF. CDR3 sequence (DNA): TGTGCCAGCTCACCTGTGACGGACCTTTATGGCTACACCTTC.